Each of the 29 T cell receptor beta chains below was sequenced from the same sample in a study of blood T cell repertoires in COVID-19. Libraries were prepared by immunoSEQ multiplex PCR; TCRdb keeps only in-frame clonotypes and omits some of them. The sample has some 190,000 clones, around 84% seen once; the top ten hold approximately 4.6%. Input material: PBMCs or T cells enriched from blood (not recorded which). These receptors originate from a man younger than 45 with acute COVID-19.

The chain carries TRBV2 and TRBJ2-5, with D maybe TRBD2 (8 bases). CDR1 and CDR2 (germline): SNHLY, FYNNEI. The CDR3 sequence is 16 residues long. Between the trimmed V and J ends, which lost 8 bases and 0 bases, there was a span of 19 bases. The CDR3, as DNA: TGTGCCAGCGTCTCCGGGAGGGGGCTGTACCAAGAGACCCAGTACTTC. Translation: CASVSGRGLYQETQYF. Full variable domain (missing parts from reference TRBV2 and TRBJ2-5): EPEVTQTPSHQVTQMGQEVILRCVPISNHLYFYWYRQILGQKVEFLVSFYNNEISEKSEIFDDQFSVERPDGSNFTLKIRSTKLEDSAMYFCASVSGRGLYQETQYFGPGTRLLVL.

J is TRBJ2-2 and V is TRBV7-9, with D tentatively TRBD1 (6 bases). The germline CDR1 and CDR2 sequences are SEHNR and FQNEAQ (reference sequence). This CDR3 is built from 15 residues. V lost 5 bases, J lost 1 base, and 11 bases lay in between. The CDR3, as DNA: TGTGCCAGCAGCCTAAGCAGGGGGAACACCGGGGAGCTGTTTTTT. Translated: CASSLSRGNTGELFF.

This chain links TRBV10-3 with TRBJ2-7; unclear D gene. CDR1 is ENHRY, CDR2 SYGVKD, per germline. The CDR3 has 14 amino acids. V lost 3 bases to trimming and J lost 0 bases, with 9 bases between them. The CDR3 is CAISDQVHSYEQYF. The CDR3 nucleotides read TGTGCCATCAGTGACCAGGTGCACTCCTACGAGCAGTACTTC.

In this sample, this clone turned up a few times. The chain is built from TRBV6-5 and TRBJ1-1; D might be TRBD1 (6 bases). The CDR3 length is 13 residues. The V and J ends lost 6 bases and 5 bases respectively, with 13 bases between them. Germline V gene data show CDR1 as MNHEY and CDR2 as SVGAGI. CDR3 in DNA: TGTGCCAGCAGCATAGGGGGGGATACTGAAGCTTTCTTT. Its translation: CASSIGGDTEAFF.

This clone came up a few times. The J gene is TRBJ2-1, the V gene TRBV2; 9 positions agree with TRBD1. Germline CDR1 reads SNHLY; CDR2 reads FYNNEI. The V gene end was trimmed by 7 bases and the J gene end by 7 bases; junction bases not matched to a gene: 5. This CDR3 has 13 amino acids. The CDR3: CASKGQGLNEQFF. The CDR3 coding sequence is TGTGCCAGCAAGGGACAGGGATTAAATGAGCAGTTCTTC.

CDR3 bases: TGCGCCAGCAGCTTGCATTCAGGAGGAGGGCAAGAGACCCAGTACTTC. Translation: CASSLHSGGGQETQYF. V and J are TRBV5-1 and TRBJ2-5; tentative D call: TRBD2 (6 bases). The CDR3 sequence is 16 residues long. Looked up from germline, CDR1 is SGHRS and CDR2 is YFSETQ. The V end lost 1 base, the J end lost 2 bases, and 15 bases lay between the germline ends.

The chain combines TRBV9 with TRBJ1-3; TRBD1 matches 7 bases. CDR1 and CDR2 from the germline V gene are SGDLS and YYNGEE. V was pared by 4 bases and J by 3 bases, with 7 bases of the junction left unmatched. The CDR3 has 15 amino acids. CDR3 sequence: CASSSAQGLGNTIYF. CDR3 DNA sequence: TGTGCCAGCAGCTCGGCACAGGGGCTTGGAAACACCATATATTTT.

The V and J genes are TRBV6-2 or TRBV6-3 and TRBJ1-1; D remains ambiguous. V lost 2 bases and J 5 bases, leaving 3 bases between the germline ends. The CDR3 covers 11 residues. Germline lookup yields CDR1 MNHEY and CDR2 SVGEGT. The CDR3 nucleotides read TGTGCCAGCAGTTACGTAACTGAAGCTTTCTTT. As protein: CASSYVTEAFF.

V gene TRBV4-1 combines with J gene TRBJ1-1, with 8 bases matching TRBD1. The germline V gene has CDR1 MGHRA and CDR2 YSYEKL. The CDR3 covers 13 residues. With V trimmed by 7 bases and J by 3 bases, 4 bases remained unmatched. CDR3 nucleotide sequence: TGCGCCAGCAAGACAGGGGATCACACTGAAGCTTTCTTT. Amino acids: CASKTGDHTEAFF.

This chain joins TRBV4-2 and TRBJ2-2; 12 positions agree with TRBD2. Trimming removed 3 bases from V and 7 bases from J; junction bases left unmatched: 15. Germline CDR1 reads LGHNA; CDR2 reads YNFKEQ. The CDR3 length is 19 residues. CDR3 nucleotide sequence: TGTGCCAGCAGCCAGGGTAGACTAGCGGGGGAAACGAGGGTCGGGGAGCTGTTTTTT. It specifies CASSQGRLAGETRVGELFF.

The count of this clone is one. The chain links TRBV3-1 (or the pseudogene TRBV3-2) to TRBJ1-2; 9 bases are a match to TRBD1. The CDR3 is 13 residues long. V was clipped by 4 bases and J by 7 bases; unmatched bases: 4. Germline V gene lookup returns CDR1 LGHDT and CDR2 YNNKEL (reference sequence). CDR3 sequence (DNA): TGTGCCAGCAGCCCGGGACAGGGCGGTGGCTACACCTTC. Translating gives CASSPGQGGGYTF.

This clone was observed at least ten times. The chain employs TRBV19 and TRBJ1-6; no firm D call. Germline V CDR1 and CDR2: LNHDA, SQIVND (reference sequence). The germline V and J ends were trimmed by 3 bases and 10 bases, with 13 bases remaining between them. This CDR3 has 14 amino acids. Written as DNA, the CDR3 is TGTGCCAGTAGTATTACTCTCCAGGCCTCACCCCTCCACTTT. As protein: CASSITLQASPLHF.

The CDR3 reads CASSLGRQGHYTF. As DNA, the CDR3 is TGTGCCAGCAGTCTCGGGCGTCAGGGACACTACACCTTC. The chain employs TRBV5-6 and TRBJ1-2, with a tentative D call TRBD1 (6 bases). Trimming took off 5 bases at V and 10 bases at J, with 18 bases between the two ends. CDR1 SGHDT and CDR2 YYEEEE come from the germline V gene. This CDR3 region has 13 residues.

The CDR3 coding sequence is TGTGCCAGCAGCAGACAGGGATCAAATTCACCCCTCCACTTT. This translates into CASSRQGSNSPLHF. This chain uses TRBV6-5 with TRBJ1-6; TRBD1 matches at 7 bases. The V gene's germline CDR1 is MNHEY and CDR2 SVGAGI. J gave up 7 bases and V 6 bases, and 6 bases lay outside the gene matches. The CDR3 length is 14 residues.

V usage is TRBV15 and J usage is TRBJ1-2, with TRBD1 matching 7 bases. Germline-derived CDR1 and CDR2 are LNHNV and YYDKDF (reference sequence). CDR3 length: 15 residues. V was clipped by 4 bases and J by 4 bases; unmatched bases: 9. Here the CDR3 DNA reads TGTGCCACCAGCAACGACAGGGACGGGTTCTATGGCTACACCTTC. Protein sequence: CATSNDRDGFYGYTF.

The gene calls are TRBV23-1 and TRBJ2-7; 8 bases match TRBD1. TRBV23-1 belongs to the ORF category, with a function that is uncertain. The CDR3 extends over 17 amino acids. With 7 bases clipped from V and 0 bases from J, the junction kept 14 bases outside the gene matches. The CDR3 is CASTLPIGQGFSYEQYF. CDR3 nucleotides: TGCGCCAGCACCCTCCCGATAGGACAGGGCTTCTCCTACGAGCAGTACTTC.

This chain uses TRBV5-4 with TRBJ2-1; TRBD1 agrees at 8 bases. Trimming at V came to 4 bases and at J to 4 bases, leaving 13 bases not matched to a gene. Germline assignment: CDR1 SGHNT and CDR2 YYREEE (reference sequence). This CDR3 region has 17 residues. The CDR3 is CASSTGGRQGTYNEQFF. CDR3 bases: TGTGCCAGCAGCACTGGGGGTCGACAGGGGACTTACAATGAGCAGTTCTTC.

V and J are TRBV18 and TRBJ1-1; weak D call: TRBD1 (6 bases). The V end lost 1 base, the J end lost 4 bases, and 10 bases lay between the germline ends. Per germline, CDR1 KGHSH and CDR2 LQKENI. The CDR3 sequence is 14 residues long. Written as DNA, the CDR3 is TGTGCCAGCTCACCACGAAGGGGGACCACTGAAGCTTTCTTT. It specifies CASSPRRGTTEAFF.

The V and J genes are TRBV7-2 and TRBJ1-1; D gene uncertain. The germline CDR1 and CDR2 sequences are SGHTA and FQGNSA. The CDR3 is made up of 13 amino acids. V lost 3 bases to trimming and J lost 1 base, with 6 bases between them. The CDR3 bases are TGTGCCAGCAGCTTTTTCCAGAACACTGAAGCTTTCTTT. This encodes CASSFFQNTEAFF.

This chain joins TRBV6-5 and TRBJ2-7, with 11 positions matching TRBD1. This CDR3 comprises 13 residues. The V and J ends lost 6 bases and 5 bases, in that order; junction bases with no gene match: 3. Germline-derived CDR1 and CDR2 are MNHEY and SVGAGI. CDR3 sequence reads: CASRTGQGDEQYF. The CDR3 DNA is TGTGCCAGCAGGACGGGACAGGGGGACGAGCAGTACTTC.

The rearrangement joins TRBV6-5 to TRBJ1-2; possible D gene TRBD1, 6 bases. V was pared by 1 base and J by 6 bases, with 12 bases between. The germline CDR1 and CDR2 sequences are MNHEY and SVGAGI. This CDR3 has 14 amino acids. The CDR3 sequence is CASSYYGGLDGYTF. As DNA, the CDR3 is TGTGCCAGCAGTTACTACGGGGGGCTGGATGGCTACACCTTC.

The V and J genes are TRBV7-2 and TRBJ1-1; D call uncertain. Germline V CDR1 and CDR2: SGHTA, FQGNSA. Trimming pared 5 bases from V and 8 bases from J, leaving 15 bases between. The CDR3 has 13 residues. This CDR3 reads CASSPSPGVEAFF. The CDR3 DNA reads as TGTGCCAGCAGCCCCTCCCCCGGGGTAGAAGCTTTCTTT.

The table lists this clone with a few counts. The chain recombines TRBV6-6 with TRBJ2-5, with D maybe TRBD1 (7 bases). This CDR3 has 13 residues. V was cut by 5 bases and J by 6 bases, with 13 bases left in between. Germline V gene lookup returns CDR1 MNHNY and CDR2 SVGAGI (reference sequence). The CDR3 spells CASSLQGGQTQYF. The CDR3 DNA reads TGTGCCAGCAGTCTCCAGGGGGGACAGACCCAGTACTTC.

In DNA, the CDR3 is TGTGCCAGCAGCTCCTTGGGGGACATGAACACTGAAGCTTTCTTT. Translating it yields CASSSLGDMNTEAFF. The J gene is TRBJ1-1, the V gene TRBV7-2; possible D gene TRBD1, 6 bases. Germline V CDR1 and CDR2: SGHTA, FQGNSA. The V end lost 4 bases, the J end lost 0 bases, and 12 bases lay between the germline ends. The length of the CDR3 is 15 residues.

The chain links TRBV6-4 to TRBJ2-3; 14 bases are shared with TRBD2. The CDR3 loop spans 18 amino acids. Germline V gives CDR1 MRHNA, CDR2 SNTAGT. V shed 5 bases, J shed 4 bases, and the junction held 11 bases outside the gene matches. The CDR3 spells CASSPKRTSGGPADTQYF. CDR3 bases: TGTGCCAGCAGTCCCAAGCGGACTAGCGGGGGGCCCGCAGATACGCAGTATTTT.

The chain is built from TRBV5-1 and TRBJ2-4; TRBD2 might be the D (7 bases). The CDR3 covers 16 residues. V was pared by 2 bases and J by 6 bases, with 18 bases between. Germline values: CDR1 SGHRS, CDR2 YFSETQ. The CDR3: CASSLSGGRVRNIQYF. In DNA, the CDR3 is TGCGCCAGCAGCTTATCGGGGGGCCGGGTGAGAAACATTCAGTACTTC.

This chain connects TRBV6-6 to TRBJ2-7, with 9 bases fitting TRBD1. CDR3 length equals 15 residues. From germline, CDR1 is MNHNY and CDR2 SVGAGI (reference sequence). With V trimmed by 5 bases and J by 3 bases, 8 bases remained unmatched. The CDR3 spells CASSGRDREHYEQYF. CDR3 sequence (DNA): TGTGCCAGCAGTGGCCGGGACAGGGAACACTACGAGCAGTACTTC.

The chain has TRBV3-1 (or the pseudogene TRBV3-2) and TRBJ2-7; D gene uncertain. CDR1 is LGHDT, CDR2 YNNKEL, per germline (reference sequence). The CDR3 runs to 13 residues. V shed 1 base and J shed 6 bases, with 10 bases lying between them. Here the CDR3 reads CASSQAAVGEQYF. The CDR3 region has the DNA TGTGCCAGCAGCCAAGCGGCGGTGGGCGAGCAGTACTTC.

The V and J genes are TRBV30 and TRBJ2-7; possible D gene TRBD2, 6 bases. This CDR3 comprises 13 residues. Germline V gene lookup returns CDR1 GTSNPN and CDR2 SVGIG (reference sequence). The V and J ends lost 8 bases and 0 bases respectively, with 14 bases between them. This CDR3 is CAGRLEGSYEQYF. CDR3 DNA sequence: TGTGCCGGAAGACTAGAAGGCTCCTACGAGCAGTACTTC.